Detailed here is one T cell receptor (beta chain). The sample belongs to a study of pediatric ulcerative colitis. Across the study: Fewer than 10 patients showed pancolitis and two showed left-sided colitis.

V was pared by 1 base and J by 4 bases, with 10 bases between. The CDR3 totals 14 residues. Germline V gene data show CDR1 as SGHTA and CDR2 as FQGNSA. No immunosuppressive drugs were given to ulcerative colitis patients before diagnostic colonoscopy. At colonoscopy, a blood sample was also collected. Sequenced by immunoSEQ multiplex PCR; TCRdb stores in-frame clones only, minus some. The sample shows tens of thousands of clones, about nine tenths of them seen only once. Specimen: blood. This chain joins TRBV7-2 and TRBJ2-5; the D is unclear. The clonotype comes from a boy aged 5-17 years with severe ulcerative colitis. Here the CDR3 reads CASSLGVERETQYF. In DNA form, the CDR3 reads TGTGCCAGCAGCTTAGGGGTAGAGAGAGAGACCCAGTACTTC.